These T cell receptor beta chains were read from a single sample in a study of cytomegalovirus exposure and HLA in healthy donors. Some clones are missing from TCRdb's copy, which holds only in-frame ones; the method was immunoSEQ multiplex PCR. This repertoire shows 100,000 to 150,000 clones, roughly 89% found once; its top ten account for around 3.1%. Material: PBMCs. These receptors were collected from a man under 40 in good health and CMV-seronegative. CDR3s include the opening cysteine and the closing phenylalanine or tryptophan. A D gene is named only where the DNA matches it firmly. Rows give clone size only sometimes, using once, few, many, or a class for an expanded clone.

cdr3_nt cdr3_aa d_call j_call v_call clone_size
TGTGCCAGCAGTTTTATTTTGGCGCGGTGGCACACCGGGGAGCTGTTTTTT CASSFILARWHTGELFF . TRBJ2-2 TRBV28 .
TGTGCCAGCAGTTACCATGGCGGGGGTAGGACAGATACGCAGTATTTT CASSYHGGGRTDTQYF TRBD2 TRBJ2-3 TRBV6-5 .
TGTGCCAGCATCGAGGCCCGACAGGGAAGAAACGAGCAGTACTTC CASIEARQGRNEQYF TRBD1 TRBJ2-7 TRBV2 once
TGTGCCAGCAGTCGTTGGGGGGGCACAACCTACGAGCAGTACTTC CASSRWGGTTYEQYF . TRBJ2-7 TRBV7-2 .
TGTGCCAGCAGTAATTCCGGGACAGGGACCTACGAGCAGTACTTC CASSNSGTGTYEQYF TRBD1 TRBJ2-7 TRBV6-5 .
TGTGCCAGCTCACCACTGGCCCGACAGTATGAAAAACTGTTTTTT CASSPLARQYEKLFF . TRBJ1-4 TRBV18 .
TGCGCCAGCAGCCCGGGACAGATGAATGAAAAACTGTTTTTT CASSPGQMNEKLFF TRBD1 TRBJ1-4 TRBV5-1 .
TGTGCCAGTAGTATAGATCTGGCAGGGAAAAACTATGGCTACACCTTC CASSIDLAGKNYGYTF . TRBJ1-2 TRBV19 .
TGTGCCAGCAGCTTACTAAGACTAGCGGCCCCCCAAGAGACCCAGTACTTC CASSLLRLAAPQETQYF TRBD2 TRBJ2-5 TRBV7-2 .
TGTGCCACGTCCCCTGGTCAGGGTGGTTACACCTTC CATSPGQGGYTF . TRBJ1-2 TRBV6-1 few
TGTGCCAGCAGCTCCCCCCCGGGGGGGACAGATACGCAGTATTTT CASSSPPGGTDTQYF TRBD2 TRBJ2-3 TRBV7-2 .
TGTGCCAGTAAAACCGGGACTAGAGGGTTCGCGAACACCGGGGAGCTGTTTTTT CASKTGTRGFANTGELFF TRBD2 TRBJ2-2 TRBV19 .
TGCGCCAGCAGCCAAGACAGGGTGGCTCACTACGAGCAGTACTTC CASSQDRVAHYEQYF . TRBJ2-7 TRBV4-3 .
TGTGCCAGCAGCAGGCAGACAGGCAACACTGAAGCTTTCTTT CASSRQTGNTEAFF . TRBJ1-1 TRBV11-1 .
TGTGCCAGCAGTGATTTAGCGGGGAGCACAGATACGCAGTATTTT CASSDLAGSTDTQYF TRBD2 TRBJ2-3 TRBV6-4 .
TGCGCCAGCAGCAATCAGGGAGGGACCATGAACACTGAAGCTTTCTTT CASSNQGGTMNTEAFF . TRBJ1-1 TRBV5-1 .
TGTGCCAGCAGCTCCCTGACAGCTCCCCAAGAGACCCAGTACTTC CASSSLTAPQETQYF . TRBJ2-5 TRBV13 .
TGTGCCAGCAGCTCAAGACAGGCGGATACCCCAGCCGATACGCAGTATTTT CASSSRQADTPADTQYF . TRBJ2-3 TRBV7-2 .
TGTGCCAGCAGCGGACAGGGGGTGTATGGCTACACCTTC CASSGQGVYGYTF TRBD1 TRBJ1-2 TRBV9 .
TGCGCCAGCAGCTCGCAGACAGGGATTACTCAAGAGACCCAGTACTTC CASSSQTGITQETQYF TRBD1 TRBJ2-5 TRBV5-1 few
TGTGCCAGCAGCTCCCGGGGGGTCGGCGGGGAGCTGTTTTTT CASSSRGVGGELFF TRBD2 TRBJ2-2 TRBV7-2 .
TGTGCCATCACAGCGACAGGGGTCTACAACACCGGGGAGCTGTTTTTT CAITATGVYNTGELFF TRBD1 TRBJ2-2 TRBV10-3 .
TGTGCCAGCAGCTCCCCCTTCGATAGGGGTCATGAGCAGTTCTTC CASSSPFDRGHEQFF . TRBJ2-1 TRBV11-2 .
TGTGCCAGCAGTTTTCCGACAGGGAGTGAGCAGTTCTTC CASSFPTGSEQFF TRBD1 TRBJ2-1 TRBV27 .
TGTGCCACCAGCAGGGACAGATCCGAGCAGTACTTC CATSRDRSEQYF . TRBJ2-7 TRBV15 .
TGTGCCAGCAGCCCGGGGGGGAGCCCTCAAGAGACCCAGTACTTC CASSPGGSPQETQYF TRBD2 TRBJ2-5 TRBV7-6 .
TGCGCCAGCAGCCAGGGGACTAGCCCCGGGGAGCTGTTTTTT CASSQGTSPGELFF TRBD2 TRBJ2-2 TRBV4-3 .
TGTGCCAGCAGCTTATACGAGCGAGAGACCCAGTACTTC CASSLYERETQYF . TRBJ2-5 TRBV7-6 .
TGTGCCAGCAGCTCCGACAGGTTCACTGAAGCTTTCTTT CASSSDRFTEAFF . TRBJ1-1 TRBV7-3 .
TGTGCCAGCAGCCTTACGGGGAGATCTAGCACAGATACGCAGTATTTT CASSLTGRSSTDTQYF . TRBJ2-3 TRBV27 .